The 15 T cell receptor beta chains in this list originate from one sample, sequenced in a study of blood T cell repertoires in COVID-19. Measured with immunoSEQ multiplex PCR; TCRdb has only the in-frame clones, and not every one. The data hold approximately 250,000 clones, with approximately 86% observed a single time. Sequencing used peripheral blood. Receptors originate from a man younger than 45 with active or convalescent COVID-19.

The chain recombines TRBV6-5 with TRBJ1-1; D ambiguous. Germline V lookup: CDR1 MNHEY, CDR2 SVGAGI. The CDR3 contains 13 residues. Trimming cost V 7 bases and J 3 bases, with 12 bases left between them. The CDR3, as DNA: TGTGCCAGCATCTACCGCTCTGACACTGAAGCTTTCTTT. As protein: CASIYRSDTEAFF.

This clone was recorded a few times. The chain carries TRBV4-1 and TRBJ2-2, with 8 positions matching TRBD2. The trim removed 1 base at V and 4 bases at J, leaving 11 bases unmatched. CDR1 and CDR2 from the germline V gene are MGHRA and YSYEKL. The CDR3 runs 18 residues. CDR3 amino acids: CASSQVSGLEALTGELFF. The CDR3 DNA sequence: TGCGCCAGCAGCCAAGTATCGGGACTAGAAGCCCTCACCGGGGAGCTGTTTTTT.

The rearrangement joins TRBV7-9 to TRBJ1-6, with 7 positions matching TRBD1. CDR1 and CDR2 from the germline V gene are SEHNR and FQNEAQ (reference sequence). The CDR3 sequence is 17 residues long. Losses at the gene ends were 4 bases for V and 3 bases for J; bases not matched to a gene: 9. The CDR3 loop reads CASSSGQFPFYNSPLHF. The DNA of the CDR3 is TGTGCCAGCAGCTCGGGACAGTTTCCATTCTATAATTCACCCCTCCACTTT. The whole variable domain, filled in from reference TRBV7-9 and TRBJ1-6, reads DTGVSQNPRHKITKRGQNVTFRCDPISEHNRLYWYRQTLGQGPEFLTYFQNEAQLEKSRLLSDRFSAERPKGSFSTLEIQRTEQGDSAMYLCASSSGQFPFYNSPLHFGNGTRLTVT.

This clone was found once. The CDR3 nucleotides are TGTGCCAGCAGGATACAGGGGAATTTGCCCCAGTACTTC. This codes for CASRIQGNLPQYF. V gene TRBV5-6 combines with J gene TRBJ2-5; 7 positions agree with TRBD1. With 5 bases clipped from V and 9 bases from J, the junction kept 10 bases outside the gene matches. This CDR3 has 13 amino acids. Germline V gene data show CDR1 as SGHDT and CDR2 as YYEEEE.

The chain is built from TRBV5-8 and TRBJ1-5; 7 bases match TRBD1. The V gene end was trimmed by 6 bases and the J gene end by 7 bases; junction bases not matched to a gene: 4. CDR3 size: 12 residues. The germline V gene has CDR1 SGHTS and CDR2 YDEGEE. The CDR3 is CASTTGIQPQHF. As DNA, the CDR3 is TGTGCCAGCACGACAGGGATCCAGCCCCAGCATTTT.

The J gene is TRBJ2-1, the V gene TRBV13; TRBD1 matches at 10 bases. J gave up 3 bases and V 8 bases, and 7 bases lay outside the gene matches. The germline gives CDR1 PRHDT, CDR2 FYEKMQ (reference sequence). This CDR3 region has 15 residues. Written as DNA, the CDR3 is TGTGCCAGCCGGGACCGGGACAGGGGCTACAATGAGCAGTTCTTC. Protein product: CASRDRDRGYNEQFF.

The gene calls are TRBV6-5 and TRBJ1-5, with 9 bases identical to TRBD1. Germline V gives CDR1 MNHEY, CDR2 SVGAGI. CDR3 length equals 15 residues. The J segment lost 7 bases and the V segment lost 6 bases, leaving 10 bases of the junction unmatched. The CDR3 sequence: CASSMDRGFVQPQHF. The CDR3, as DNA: TGTGCCAGCAGCATGGACAGGGGCTTTGTACAGCCCCAGCATTTT.

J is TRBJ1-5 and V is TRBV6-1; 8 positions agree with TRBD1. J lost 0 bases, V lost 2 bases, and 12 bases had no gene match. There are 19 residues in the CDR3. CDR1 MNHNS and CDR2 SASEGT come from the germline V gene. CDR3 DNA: TGTGCCAGCAGTGAACATCCGACAGGGGTGATTCATAGCAATCAGCCCCAGCATTTT. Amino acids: CASSEHPTGVIHSNQPQHF.

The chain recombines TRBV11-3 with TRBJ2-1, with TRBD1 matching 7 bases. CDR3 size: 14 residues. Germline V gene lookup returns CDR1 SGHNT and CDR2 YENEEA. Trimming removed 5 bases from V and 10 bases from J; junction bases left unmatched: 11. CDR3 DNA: TGTGCCAGCAGCAGAGGGACAGTCGACGGGGAGCAGTTCTTC. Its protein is CASSRGTVDGEQFF.

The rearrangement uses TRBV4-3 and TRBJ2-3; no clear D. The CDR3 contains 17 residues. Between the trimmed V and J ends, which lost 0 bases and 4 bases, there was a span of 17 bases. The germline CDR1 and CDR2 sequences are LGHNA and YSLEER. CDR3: CASSQDQGSSPPDTQYF. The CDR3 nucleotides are TGCGCCAGCAGCCAAGATCAAGGATCTAGTCCCCCAGATACGCAGTATTTT.

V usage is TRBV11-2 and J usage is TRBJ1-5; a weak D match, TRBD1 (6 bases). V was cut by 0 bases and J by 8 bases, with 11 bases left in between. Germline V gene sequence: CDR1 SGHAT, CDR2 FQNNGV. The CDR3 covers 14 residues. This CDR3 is CASSLDRTEEPQHF. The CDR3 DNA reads TGTGCCAGCAGCTTAGATCGGACAGAGGAGCCCCAGCATTTT.

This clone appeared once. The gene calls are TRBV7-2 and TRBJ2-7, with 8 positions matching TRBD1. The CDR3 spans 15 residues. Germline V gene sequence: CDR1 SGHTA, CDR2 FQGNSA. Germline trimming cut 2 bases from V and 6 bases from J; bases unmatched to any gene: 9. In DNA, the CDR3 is TGTGCCAGCAGCTTAACTAGGACAGGGTCGGCCGAGCAGTACTTC. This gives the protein CASSLTRTGSAEQYF. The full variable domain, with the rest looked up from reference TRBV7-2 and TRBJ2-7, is GAGVSQSPSNKVTEKGKDVELRCDPISGHTALYWYRQSLGQGLEFLIYFQGNSAPDKSGLPSDRFSAERTGGSVSTLTIQRTQQEDSAVYLCASSLTRTGSAEQYFGPGTRLTVT.

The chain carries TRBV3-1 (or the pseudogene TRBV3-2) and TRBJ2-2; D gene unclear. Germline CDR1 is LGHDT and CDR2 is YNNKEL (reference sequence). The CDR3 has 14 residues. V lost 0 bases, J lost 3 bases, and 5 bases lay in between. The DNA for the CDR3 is TGTGCCAGCAGCCAAGACAGCGACACCGGGGAGCTGTTTTTT. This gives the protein CASSQDSDTGELFF.

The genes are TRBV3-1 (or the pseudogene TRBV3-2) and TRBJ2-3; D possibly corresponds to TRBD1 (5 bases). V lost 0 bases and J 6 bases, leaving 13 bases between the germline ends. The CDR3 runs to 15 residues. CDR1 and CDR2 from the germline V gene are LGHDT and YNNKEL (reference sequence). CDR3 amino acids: CASSQDMTAMDTQYF. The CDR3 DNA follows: TGTGCCAGCAGCCAAGATATGACAGCCATGGATACGCAGTATTTT.

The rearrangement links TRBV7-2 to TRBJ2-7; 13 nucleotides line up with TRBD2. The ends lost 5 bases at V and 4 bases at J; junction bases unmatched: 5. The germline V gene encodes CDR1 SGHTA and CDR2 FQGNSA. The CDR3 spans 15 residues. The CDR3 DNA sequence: TGTGCCAGCAGCGTAACTAGCGGGGGGGCTTACGAGCAGTACTTC. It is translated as CASSVTSGGAYEQYF.